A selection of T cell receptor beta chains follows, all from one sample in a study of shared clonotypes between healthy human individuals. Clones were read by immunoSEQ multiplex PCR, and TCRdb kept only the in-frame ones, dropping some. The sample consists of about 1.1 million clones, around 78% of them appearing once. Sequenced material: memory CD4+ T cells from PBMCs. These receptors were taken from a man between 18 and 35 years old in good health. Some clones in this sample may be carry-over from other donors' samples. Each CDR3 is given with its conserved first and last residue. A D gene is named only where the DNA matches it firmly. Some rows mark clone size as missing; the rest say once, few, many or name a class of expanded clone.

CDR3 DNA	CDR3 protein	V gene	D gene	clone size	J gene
TGTGCCATCAGTGAGGGTCCCAAAGGGCGGAGGGCTACTGAAGCTTTCTTT	CAISEGPKGRRATEAFF	TRBV10-3	.	.	TRBJ1-1
TGTGCCATCAGTGGGTCCACGGAAGCTTTCTTT	CAISGSTEAFF	TRBV10-3	.	.	TRBJ1-1
TGCAGCGCCAAGAGATTGCTCGGCACAGATACGCAGTATTTT	CSAKRLLGTDTQYF	TRBV29-1	.	.	TRBJ2-3
TGTGCCTGGAGTGGAAGAAGGGGCCAGCCCCAGCATTTT	CAWSGRRGQPQHF	TRBV30	.	few	TRBJ1-5
TGTGCCAGCAGCCCTAGAGGGGCGGGCACTGAAGCTTTCTTT	CASSPRGAGTEAFF	TRBV7-9	.	.	TRBJ1-1
TGTGCCAGCAGATCCGGGACAGGGGTTTCACTCCTCCACTTT	CASRSGTGVSLLHF	TRBV28	TRBD1	.	TRBJ1-6
TGTGCCAGCAGCTTGGCCTCCGAGCAGTACTTC	CASSLASEQYF	TRBV11-2	.	.	TRBJ2-7
TGTGCCAGCAGCGCGGGGCCGTCGGGGGGCACTGAAGCTTTCTTT	CASSAGPSGGTEAFF	TRBV5-6	.	.	TRBJ1-1
TGTGCCAGCAGCCCCTCGGCGTTCTACAATGAGCAGTTCTTC	CASSPSAFYNEQFF	TRBV11-2	.	few	TRBJ2-1
TGTGCCAGCAGTGAAGCGAGCGGGAATAGCAATCAGCCCCAGCATTTT	CASSEASGNSNQPQHF	TRBV6-1	.	.	TRBJ1-5
TGTGCCAGCAGCCAACCAGGGACAGGGCCCTCGGACGGCTACACCTTC	CASSQPGTGPSDGYTF	TRBV6-6	TRBD1	.	TRBJ1-2
TGTGCCAGCAGACTCAAACAGGGCTTAGGGGAGCAGTACTTC	CASRLKQGLGEQYF	TRBV27	.	.	TRBJ2-7
TGTGCCAGCAGTGATTTTCGAAAGACAGGATCTGAAGCTTTCTTT	CASSDFRKTGSEAFF	TRBV25-1	.	.	TRBJ1-1
TGTGCCAGCAGCCCGGACTCCACAGATACGCAGTATTTT	CASSPDSTDTQYF	TRBV28	.	.	TRBJ2-3
TGTGCCAGTAGTACCTGGGACCTCACAGATACGCAGTATTTT	CASSTWDLTDTQYF	TRBV19	.	.	TRBJ2-3
TGTGCCAGCAGGAATGGACAGGGGGTACTTAATGAAAAACTGTTTTTT	CASRNGQGVLNEKLFF	TRBV6-6	TRBD1	.	TRBJ1-4
TGTGCCAGCAGATCCGGGACATCCGCGGACGAGCAGTACTTC	CASRSGTSADEQYF	TRBV6-1	.	.	TRBJ2-7
TGTGCCTGGAGCGACGGGAGTTACAATGAGCAGTTCTTC	CAWSDGSYNEQFF	TRBV30	.	.	TRBJ2-1
TGCAGCGTTGTTAAATCCTACGAGCAGTACTTC	CSVVKSYEQYF	TRBV29-1	.	.	TRBJ2-7
TGCGCCAGCAGCTTACCAGCGGGAGGGCCGTCAGATACGCAGTATTTT	CASSLPAGGPSDTQYF	TRBV5-1	TRBD2	.	TRBJ2-3
TGCGCCAGCAGCCAAGTTCCGGGAACCACAGATACGCAGTATTTT	CASSQVPGTTDTQYF	TRBV4-1	.	once	TRBJ2-3
TGTGCCAGCAGCCAAGGACAGGGTTACTCCTACGAGCAGTACTTC	CASSQGQGYSYEQYF	TRBV7-9	TRBD1	.	TRBJ2-7
TGTGCCTGGAGCGTCGGCGGCTACTCTGGAAACACCATATATTTT	CAWSVGGYSGNTIYF	TRBV30	.	.	TRBJ1-3
TGTGCCAGCAGGGAAGGTCACCGGGGAGAGCAGTACTTC	CASREGHRGEQYF	TRBV25-1	.	few	TRBJ2-7
TGTGCCAGCAGTTCTTCCCCGATCCAGGGTGGCGAGCAGTACTTC	CASSSSPIQGGEQYF	TRBV28	.	.	TRBJ2-7
TGTGCCTGGACCAGGAGCGCATTAGGCAAAAACATTCAGTACTTC	CAWTRSALGKNIQYF	TRBV30	.	.	TRBJ2-4
TGCGCCAGCAGCCCGGGCGGGGCGGGAGGGCGAGATACGCAGTATTTT	CASSPGGAGGRDTQYF	TRBV5-1	TRBD2	.	TRBJ2-3
TGCGCCAGCAGCCAAGGCAGGCAAGAGACCCAGTACTTC	CASSQGRQETQYF	TRBV4-1	.	.	TRBJ2-5
TGTGCCAGCAGCCTCGGACAGGGCAGGGACACTGAAGCTTTCTTT	CASSLGQGRDTEAFF	TRBV11-3	TRBD1	.	TRBJ1-1
TGCGCCAGCAGCCCCCGTGATTACTATGGCTACACCTTC	CASSPRDYYGYTF	TRBV5-1	.	.	TRBJ1-2
TGTGCCAGCAGTAACAACAGGGGAAACATTCAGTACTTC	CASSNNRGNIQYF	TRBV28	TRBD1	.	TRBJ2-4